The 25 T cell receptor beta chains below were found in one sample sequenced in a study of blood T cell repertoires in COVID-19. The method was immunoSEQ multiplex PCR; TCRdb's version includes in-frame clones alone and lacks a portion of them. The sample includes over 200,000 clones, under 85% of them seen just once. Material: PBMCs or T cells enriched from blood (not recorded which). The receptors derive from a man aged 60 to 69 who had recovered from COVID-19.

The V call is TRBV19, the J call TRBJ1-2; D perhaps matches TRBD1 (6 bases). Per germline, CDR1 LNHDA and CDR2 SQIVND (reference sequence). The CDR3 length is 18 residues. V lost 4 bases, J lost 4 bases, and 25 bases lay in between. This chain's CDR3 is CASSKGDKDGALFYGYTF. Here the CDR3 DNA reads TGTGCCAGTAGTAAGGGGGACAAAGACGGGGCCCTCTTCTATGGCTACACCTTC. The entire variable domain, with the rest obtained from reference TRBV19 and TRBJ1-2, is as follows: DGGITQSPKYLFRKEGQNVTLSCEQNLNHDAMYWYRQDPGQGLRLIYYSQIVNDFQKGDIAEGYSVSREKKESFPLTVTSAQKNPTAFYLCASSKGDKDGALFYGYTFGSGTRLTVV.

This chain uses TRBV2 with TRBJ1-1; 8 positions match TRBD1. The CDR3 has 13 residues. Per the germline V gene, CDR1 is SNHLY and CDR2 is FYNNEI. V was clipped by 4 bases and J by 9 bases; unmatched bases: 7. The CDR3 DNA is TGTGCCAGCAGTGGAGAGACAGGGGATAAAGCTTTCTTT. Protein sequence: CASSGETGDKAFF.

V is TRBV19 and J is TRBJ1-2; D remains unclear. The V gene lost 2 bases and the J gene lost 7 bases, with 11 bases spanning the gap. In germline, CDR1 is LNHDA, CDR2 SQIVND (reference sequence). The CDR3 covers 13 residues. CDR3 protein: CASSIFAAPGYTF. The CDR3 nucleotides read TGTGCCAGTAGTATATTCGCGGCGCCTGGCTACACCTTC.

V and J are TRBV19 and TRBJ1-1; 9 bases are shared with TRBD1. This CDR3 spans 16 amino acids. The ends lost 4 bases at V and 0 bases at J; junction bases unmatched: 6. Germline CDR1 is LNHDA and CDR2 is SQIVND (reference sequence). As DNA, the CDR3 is TGTGCCAGTAGTAAACAGGGGGCGATTATGAACACTGAAGCTTTCTTT. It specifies CASSKQGAIMNTEAFF.

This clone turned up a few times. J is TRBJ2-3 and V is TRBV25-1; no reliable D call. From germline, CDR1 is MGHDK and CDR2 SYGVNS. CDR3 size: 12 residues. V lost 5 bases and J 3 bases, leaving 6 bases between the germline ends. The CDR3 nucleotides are TGTGCCAGCAGTCCCGGGACAGATACGCAGTATTTT. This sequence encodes CASSPGTDTQYF.

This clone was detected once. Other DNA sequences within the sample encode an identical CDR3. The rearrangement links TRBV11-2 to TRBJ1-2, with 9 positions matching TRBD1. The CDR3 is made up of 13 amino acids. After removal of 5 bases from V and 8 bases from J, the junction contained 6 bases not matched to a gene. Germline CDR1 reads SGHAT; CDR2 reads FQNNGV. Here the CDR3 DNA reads TGTGCCAGCAGCCCCGGGACAGGGCGAGGCTACACCTTC. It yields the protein CASSPGTGRGYTF. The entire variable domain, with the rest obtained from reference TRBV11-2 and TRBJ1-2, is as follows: EAGVAQSPRYKIIEKRQSVAFWCNPISGHATLYWYQQILGQGPKLLIQFQNNGVVDDSQLPKDRFSAERLKGVDSTLKIQPAKLEDSAVYLCASSPGTGRGYTFGSGTRLTVV.

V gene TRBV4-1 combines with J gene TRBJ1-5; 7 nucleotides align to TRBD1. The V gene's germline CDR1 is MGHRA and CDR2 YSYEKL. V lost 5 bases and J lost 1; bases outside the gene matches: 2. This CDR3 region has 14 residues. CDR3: CASSFRGSNQPQHF. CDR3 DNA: TGCGCCAGCAGCTTCAGGGGGAGCAATCAGCCCCAGCATTTT.

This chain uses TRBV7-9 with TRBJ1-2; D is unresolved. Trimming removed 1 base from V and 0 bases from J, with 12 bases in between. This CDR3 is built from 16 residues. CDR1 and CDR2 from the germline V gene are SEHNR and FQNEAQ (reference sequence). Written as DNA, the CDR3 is TGTGCCAGCAGCTTAGTGGTGGCTCAAGCTAACTATGGCTACACCTTC. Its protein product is CASSLVVAQANYGYTF.

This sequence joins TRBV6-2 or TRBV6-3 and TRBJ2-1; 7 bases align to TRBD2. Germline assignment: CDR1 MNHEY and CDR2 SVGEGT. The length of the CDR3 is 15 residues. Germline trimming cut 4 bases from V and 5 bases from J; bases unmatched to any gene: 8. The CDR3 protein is CASSSMTGTNNEQFF. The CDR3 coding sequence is TGTGCCAGCAGTTCCATGACCGGGACTAACAATGAGCAGTTCTTC.

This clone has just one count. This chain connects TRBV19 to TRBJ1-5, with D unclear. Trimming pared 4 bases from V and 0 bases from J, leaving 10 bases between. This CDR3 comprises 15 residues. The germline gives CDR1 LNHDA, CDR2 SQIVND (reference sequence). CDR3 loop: CASSNTRYSNQPQHF. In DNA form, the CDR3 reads TGTGCCAGTAGTAACACACGTTATAGCAATCAGCCCCAGCATTTT.

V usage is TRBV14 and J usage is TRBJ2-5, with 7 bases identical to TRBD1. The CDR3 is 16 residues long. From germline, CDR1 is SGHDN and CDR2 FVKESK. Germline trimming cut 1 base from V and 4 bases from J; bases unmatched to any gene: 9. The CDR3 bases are TGTGCCAGCAGCCAAGGGGCCTTATACAGGGGAGAGACCCAGTACTTC. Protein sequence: CASSQGALYRGETQYF.

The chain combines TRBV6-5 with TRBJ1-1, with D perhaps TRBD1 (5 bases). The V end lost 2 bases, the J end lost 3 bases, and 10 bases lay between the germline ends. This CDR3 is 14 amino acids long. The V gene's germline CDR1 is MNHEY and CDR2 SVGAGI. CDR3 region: CASSYGRVDTEAFF. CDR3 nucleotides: TGTGCCAGCAGTTACGGCAGGGTGGACACTGAAGCTTTCTTT.

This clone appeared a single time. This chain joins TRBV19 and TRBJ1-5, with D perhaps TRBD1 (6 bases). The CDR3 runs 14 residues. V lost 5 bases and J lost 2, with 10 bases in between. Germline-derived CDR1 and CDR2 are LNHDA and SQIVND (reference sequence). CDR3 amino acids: CASSRQVGNQPQHF. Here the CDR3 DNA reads TGTGCCAGTAGTCGACAGGTCGGCAATCAGCCCCAGCATTTT.

The CDR3 here is CASSLEGLSGYTF. CDR3 coding DNA: TGCGCCAGCAGCTTGGAGGGGCTGAGTGGCTACACCTTC. The chain employs TRBV5-1 and TRBJ1-2; perhaps TRBD1 as D (5 bases). Germline lookup yields CDR1 SGHRS and CDR2 YFSETQ. Deletions cut 0 bases from V and 7 bases from J, with 10 bases between. The CDR3 consists of 13 residues. Complete variable domain (other parts from reference TRBV5-1 and TRBJ1-2): KAGVTQTPRYLIKTRGQQVTLSCSPISGHRSVSWYQQTPGQGLQFLFEYFSETQRNKGNFPGRFSGRQFSNSRSEMNVSTLELGDSALYLCASSLEGLSGYTFGSGTRLTVV.

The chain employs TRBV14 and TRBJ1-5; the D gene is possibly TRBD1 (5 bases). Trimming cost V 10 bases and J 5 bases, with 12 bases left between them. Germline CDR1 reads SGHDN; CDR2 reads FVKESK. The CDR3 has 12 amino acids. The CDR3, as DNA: TGTGCCAACGGGGGGGTGGATCAGCCCCAGCATTTT. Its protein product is CANGGVDQPQHF.

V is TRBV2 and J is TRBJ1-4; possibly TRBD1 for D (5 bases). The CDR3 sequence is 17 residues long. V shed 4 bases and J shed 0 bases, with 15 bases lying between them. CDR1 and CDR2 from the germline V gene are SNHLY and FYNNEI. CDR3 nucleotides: TGTGCCAGCAGTGCAAGGGGCCTCATGGCAACTAATGAAAAACTGTTTTTT. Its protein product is CASSARGLMATNEKLFF.

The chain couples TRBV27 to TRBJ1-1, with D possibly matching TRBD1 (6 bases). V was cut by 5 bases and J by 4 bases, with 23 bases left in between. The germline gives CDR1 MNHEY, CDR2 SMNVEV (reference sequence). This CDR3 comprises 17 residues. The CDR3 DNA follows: TGTGCCAGCAGTCGCAAATTCGACAGGTACCTATCCACTGAAGCTTTCTTT. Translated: CASSRKFDRYLSTEAFF.

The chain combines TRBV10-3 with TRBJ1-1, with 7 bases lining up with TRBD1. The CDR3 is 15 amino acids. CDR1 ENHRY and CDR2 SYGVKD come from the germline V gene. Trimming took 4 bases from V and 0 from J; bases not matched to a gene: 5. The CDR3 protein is CAISVNRGLNTEAFF. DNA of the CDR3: TGTGCCATCAGTGTTAACAGGGGCCTGAACACTGAAGCTTTCTTT.

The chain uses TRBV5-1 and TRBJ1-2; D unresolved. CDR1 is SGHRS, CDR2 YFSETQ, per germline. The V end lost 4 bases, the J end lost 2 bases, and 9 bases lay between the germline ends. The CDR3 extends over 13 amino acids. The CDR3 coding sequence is TGCGCCAGCAGCGAGATCGAAAACTATGGCTACACCTTC. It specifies CASSEIENYGYTF.

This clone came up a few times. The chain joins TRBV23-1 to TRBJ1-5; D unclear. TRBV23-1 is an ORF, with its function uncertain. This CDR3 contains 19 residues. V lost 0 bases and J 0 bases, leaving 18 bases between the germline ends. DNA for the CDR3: TGCGCCAGCAGTCAATCGGCGAAGGGAGGTCCTTATAGCAATCAGCCCCAGCATTTT. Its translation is CASSQSAKGGPYSNQPQHF.

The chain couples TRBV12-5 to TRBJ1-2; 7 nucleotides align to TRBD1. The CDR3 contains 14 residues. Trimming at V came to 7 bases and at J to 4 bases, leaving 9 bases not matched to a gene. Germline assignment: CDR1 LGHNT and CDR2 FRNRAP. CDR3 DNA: TGTGCTAGTGAGACGCCCGGGACAGCCTATGGCTACACCTTC. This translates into CASETPGTAYGYTF. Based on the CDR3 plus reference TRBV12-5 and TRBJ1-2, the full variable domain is DARVTQTPRHKVTEMGQEVTMRCQPILGHNTVFWYRQTMMQGLELLAYFRNRAPLDDSGMPKDRFSAEMPDATLATLKIQPSEPRDSAVYFCASETPGTAYGYTFGSGTRLTVV.

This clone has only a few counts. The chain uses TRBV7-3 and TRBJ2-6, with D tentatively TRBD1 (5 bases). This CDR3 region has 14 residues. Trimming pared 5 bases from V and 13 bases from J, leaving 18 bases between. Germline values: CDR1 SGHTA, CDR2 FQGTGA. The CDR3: CASSTDKAPSVLTF. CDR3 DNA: TGTGCCAGCAGCACGGACAAGGCTCCCAGTGTCCTGACTTTC.

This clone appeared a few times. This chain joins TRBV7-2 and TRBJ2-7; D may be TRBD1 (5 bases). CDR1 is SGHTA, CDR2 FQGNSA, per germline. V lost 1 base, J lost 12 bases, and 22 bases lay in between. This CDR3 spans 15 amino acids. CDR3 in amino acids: CASSLDHDRASRRYF. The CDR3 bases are TGTGCCAGCAGCTTAGATCATGACAGAGCCTCCCGTCGGTACTTC.

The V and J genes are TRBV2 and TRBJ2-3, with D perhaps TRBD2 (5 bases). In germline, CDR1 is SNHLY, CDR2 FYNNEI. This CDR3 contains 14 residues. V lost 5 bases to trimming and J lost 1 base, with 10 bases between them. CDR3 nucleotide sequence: TGTGCCAGCAGTCTAACCGGGGGCACAGATACGCAGTATTTT. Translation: CASSLTGGTDTQYF. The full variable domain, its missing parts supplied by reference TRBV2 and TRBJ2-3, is EPEVTQTPSHQVTQMGQEVILRCVPISNHLYFYWYRQILGQKVEFLVSFYNNEISEKSEIFDDQFSVERPDGSNFTLKIRSTKLEDSAMYFCASSLTGGTDTQYFGPGTRLTVL.

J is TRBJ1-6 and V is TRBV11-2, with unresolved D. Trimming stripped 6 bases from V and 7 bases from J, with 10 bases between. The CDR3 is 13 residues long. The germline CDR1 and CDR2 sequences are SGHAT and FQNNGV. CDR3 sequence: CASSRQGNSPLHF. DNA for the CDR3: TGTGCCAGCAGTAGACAAGGAAATTCACCCCTCCACTTT.